The next 5 T cell receptor beta chains were all read from a single sample in a study of blood T cell repertoires in COVID-19 (dated by TCRdb to 2018 to 2021). The library was obtained by the immunoSEQ multiplex PCR assay. TCRdb carries this immuneACCESS record with in-frame sequences only. Its versions omit some clonotypes, under half of them owing to an unresolved V gene in the studies checked, with the rest unexplained. This sample lists approximately 100,000 clones; around 75% were detected once. Approximately 0.88% of the sample comes from the top ten. Sequenced: peripheral blood. These TCRs come from a human donor with acute or convalescent COVID-19. The donor label of this sample is uncertain.

In this sample, this clone turned up a few times. This rearrangement joins TRBV6-5 to TRBJ1-5; 8 bases line up with TRBD1. This CDR3 is built from 15 residues. V trimming: 5 bases; J trimming: 2 bases; junction bases outside the gene matches: 5. The germline V gene has CDR1 MNHEY and CDR2 SVGAGI. The CDR3 region is CASSHGTGRNQPQHF. The CDR3 DNA follows: TGTGCCAGCAGTCACGGGACAGGTCGCAATCAGCCCCAGCATTTT.

The J gene is TRBJ1-1, the V gene TRBV5-1; 7 bases map to TRBD1. The junction had 13 bases not matched to a gene; V was cut back by 6 bases and J by 5 bases. The CDR3 runs to 15 residues. Germline V gives CDR1 SGHRS, CDR2 YFSETQ. CDR3 DNA: TGCGCCAGCAACCGGGGGCAGGGGGATTGGACTGAAGCTTTCTTT. Its protein is CASNRGQGDWTEAFF.

A single count supports this clone. The chain carries TRBV10-3 and TRBJ1-5, with D perhaps matching TRBD1 (6 bases). This CDR3 has 14 residues. CDR1 ENHRY and CDR2 SYGVKD come from the germline V gene. V lost 2 bases, J lost 3 bases, and 8 bases lay in between. This CDR3 reads CAISEGQINQPQHF. The DNA of the CDR3 is TGTGCCATCAGTGAGGGACAGATCAATCAGCCCCAGCATTTT.

The chain links TRBV30 to TRBJ1-2, with TRBD1 matching over 8 bases. J was trimmed by 2 bases and V by 2 bases; bases with no gene match: 4. CDR3 length equals 14 residues. Per germline, CDR1 GTSNPN and CDR2 SVGIG (reference sequence). Here the CDR3 reads CAWSPWDRNYGYTF. CDR3 DNA sequence: TGTGCCTGGAGTCCTTGGGACAGGAACTATGGCTACACCTTC.

V is TRBV6-5 and J is TRBJ1-1, with D hard to call. Trimming left V 2 bases short and J 4 bases short, with 11 bases between. Germline lookup yields CDR1 MNHEY and CDR2 SVGAGI. CDR3 length: 14 amino acids. The CDR3 spells CASSYTRFGTEAFF. The CDR3 nucleotides read TGTGCCAGCAGTTACACGCGGTTCGGCACTGAAGCTTTCTTT.